A selection of T cell receptor beta chains follows, all from one sample in a study of T cell changes during pregnancy in multiple sclerosis. Method: immunoSEQ multiplex PCR; TCRdb's copy keeps in-frame clones and lacks some. This table has 75,000 to 95,000 clones, approximately 92% appearing once. This material consisted of peripheral blood, taken after pregnancy. The receptors were gathered from a female donor with multiple sclerosis, enrolled in a pregnancy study. CDR3s leave out the opening cysteine and the closing phenylalanine or tryptophan.

J gene,V gene,CDR3 protein
TRBJ1-1,TRBV5-1,ASSLAGGGNTEAF
TRBJ1-5,TRBV11-2,ASSLQGMVNQPQH
TRBJ2-6,TRBV7-9,ASSFGHGNSGANVLT
TRBJ2-3,TRBV7-8,ASSPNTDTQY
TRBJ2-7,TRBV27,ASSFSHEQY
TRBJ2-2,TRBV10-3,AISESLATGELF
TRBJ2-3,TRBV25-1,ASREDRSNTDTQY
TRBJ2-7,TRBV19,ASSIGLAASYEQY
TRBJ2-5,TRBV7-2,ASSPGLAEETQY
TRBJ2-3,TRBV9,ASNRDTSTDTQY
TRBJ1-2,TRBV28,ASSLLITSGYGYT
TRBJ1-5,TRBV19,ASRGQRQPQH
TRBJ2-2,TRBV9,ASSVLGNTGELF
TRBJ1-1,TRBV6-1,ASSLYGTENTEAF
TRBJ1-2,TRBV7-2,ASSLQGGYGYT
TRBJ1-1,TRBV28,ASSLYGEKANTEAF
TRBJ1-1,TRBV5-1,ASSLQRNLEAF
TRBJ1-4,TRBV7-6,ASSLRLAGGVWGDEKLF
TRBJ2-3,TRBV30,SWGTGGADTQY
TRBJ2-7,TRBV5-1,ASSLCEQY
TRBJ1-1,TRBV19,ASLPGGLTEAF
TRBJ1-1,TRBV6-5,ASSFWTGATEAF
TRBJ1-1,TRBV30,AWSDDRGTEAF
TRBJ1-5,TRBV27,ASSAGTGLYSQPQH
TRBJ1-1,TRBV7-3,ASSLTPGGTTEAF
TRBJ1-3,TRBV9,ASSVGPGTIFSGNTIY
TRBJ1-1,TRBV19,ASSMLDRPNTEAF
TRBJ1-2,TRBV6-1,ASSGTDPSSYT
TRBJ2-2,TRBV19,ASSRLADTNTGELF
TRBJ1-1,TRBV4-2,ASSPEFSTEAF
TRBJ1-1,TRBV7-2,ASSPGVGEAF
TRBJ2-1,TRBV11-3,ASSPSAGANNEQF
TRBJ2-3,TRBV30,AWRGGLAGGLASTDTQY
TRBJ1-2,TRBV30,AWRGTGWNGYT
TRBJ1-2,TRBV30,AWSVSGVDGYT
TRBJ1-3,TRBV2,ASSEVSAGSGNTIY
TRBJ2-3,TRBV7-3,ASSPMGLAGTDTQY
TRBJ1-2,TRBV5-1,ASSSGTGSPYGYT
TRBJ2-5,TRBV5-1,ASRAGGLAGGSQY
TRBJ1-4,TRBV21-1,ASRDRGPANEKLF
TRBJ1-1,TRBV7-3,ASSGGTGRTEAF
TRBJ1-5,TRBV7-2,ASSLGGQHYSNQPQH
TRBJ2-1,TRBV7-3,ASRATSSSYNEQF
TRBJ2-1,TRBV6-1,ASSEGTSGRYSQF
TRBJ2-1,TRBV30,AWTRLAGGPGADNEQF
TRBJ2-7,TRBV7-2,ASSLDYRSYEQY
TRBJ2-7,TRBV6-5,ASSPGTSSSYEQY
TRBJ1-2,TRBV4-3,ASSQETGLRGDGYT
TRBJ2-3,TRBV5-1,ASSSGRLAGGLGSTDTQY
TRBJ1-5,TRBV30,AWGDTNQPQH
TRBJ1-1,TRBV30,AWRAGTEAF
TRBJ2-3,TRBV30,AWSVGLAGGSDTQY
TRBJ2-7,TRBV4-2,ASSQEWTSGGYEQY
TRBJ1-6,TRBV30,AWSTGRESPLH
TRBJ1-1,TRBV7-6,ASSFHRGTMRVTEAF
TRBJ1-1,TRBV6-5,ASSYSSGWTEAF
TRBJ2-6,TRBV7-9,ASSSIGVGANVLT